This section outlines one T cell receptor (beta chain) sequence together with its context. Researchers ran the PCR with 60 Vbeta and 13 Jbeta primers. Sequenced by immunoSEQ multiplex PCR; TCRdb stores in-frame clones only, minus some. The repertoire holds fewer than 200,000 clones, with 70% to 90% as singletons. This sample is part of a study of cytomegalovirus exposure and HLA in healthy donors. The receptor comes from a woman in her late teens or twenties in good health and CMV-seronegative. The sequencing input was PBMCs.

CDR3 coding DNA: TGTGCCAGCAGCAAAATATGGGACAAAAGGAGTGAGGGAGCCCAGTACTTC. Amino acid sequence: CASSKIWDKRSEGAQYF. The chain carries TRBV21-1 and TRBJ2-5; the table's D call of TRBD1 was not tested on the DNA. TRBV21-1 is a documented pseudogene. The CDR3 totals 17 residues.